Shown below are 18 T cell receptor beta chains from a single sample sequenced in a study of T cells in Graves' hyperthyroidism and ophthalmopathy. The CDR3 regions of TCR beta were amplified from RNA transcripts. The HTBI primer set was used in a first-round RT-PCR of the TCR CDR3. TCRdb fed the multiplex PCR reads into MiXCR, producing one record per CDR3 protein. Here the sample spans 400,000 or so distinct CDR3 sequences, around 15% being singletons. The sample taken for sequencing was blood. These receptors were collected from a woman aged 55-69 years with Graves' ophthalmopathy.

This clonotype was recorded at least ten times. V is TRBV12-3 or TRBV12-4 and J is TRBJ2-1; 11 bases are a match to TRBD1. The CDR3 spans 15 residues. V shed 5 bases and J 2 bases; nucleotides not matched to a gene: 2. CDR3 loop: CASSTGQGAYNEQFF. The CDR3 DNA follows: TGTGCCAGCAGTACGGGACAGGGGGCCTACAATGAGCAGTTCTTC.

The table lists this clonotype with many counts. The genes are TRBV2 and TRBJ1-2; 9 bases match TRBD1. The CDR3 loop spans 14 amino acids. V lost 6 bases to trimming and J lost 2 bases; unmatched junction nucleotides: 4. Germline assignment: CDR1 SNHLY and CDR2 FYNNEI. This chain's CDR3 is CASRGDRANYGYTF. The CDR3 DNA reads TGTGCCAGCAGAGGGGACAGGGCCAACTATGGCTACACCTTC.

The J gene is TRBJ2-3, the V gene TRBV20-1, with a possible D match to TRBD1 (6 bases). The ends were cut back, 7 bases at V and 2 bases at J, with 13 bases in the middle. This CDR3 is 13 amino acids long. The germline gives CDR1 DFQATT, CDR2 SNEGSKA (reference sequence). This CDR3 reads CSVGPGVTDTQYF. The CDR3 DNA reads TGCAGTGTCGGGCCAGGGGTCACAGATACGCAGTATTTT.

V gene TRBV24-1 combines with J gene TRBJ2-1; 8 bases agree with TRBD1. The J segment lost 8 bases and the V segment lost 5 bases, leaving 10 bases of the junction unmatched. Germline values: CDR1 KGHDR, CDR2 SFDVKD. The CDR3 is 15 residues long. The CDR3 loop is CATSGGQGGTYEQFF. In nucleotides, the CDR3 is TGTGCCACCAGTGGCGGACAGGGAGGCACCTATGAGCAGTTCTTC.

This chain connects TRBV2 to TRBJ2-7; D is perhaps TRBD2 (5 bases). The length of the CDR3 is 17 residues. The germline V gene encodes CDR1 SNHLY and CDR2 FYNNEI. Trimming took off 6 bases at V and 6 bases at J, with 27 bases between the two ends. CDR3 sequence (DNA): TGTGCCAGCAGACTCGGGGTGGTGGGGAAGAACTATAGCGAGCAGTACTTC. Its translation is CASRLGVVGKNYSEQYF.

This clonotype was picked up many times. Written as DNA, the CDR3 is TGTGCCAGCAGTTCGGACAGTAATAGCAATCAGCCCCAGCATTTT. Translation gives CASSSDSNSNQPQHF. This chain connects TRBV12-3 or TRBV12-4 to TRBJ1-5, with D tentatively TRBD1 (6 bases). V was pared by 4 bases and J by 0 bases, with 10 bases between. This CDR3 contains 15 residues.

Comments on this clonotype: The conserved closing phenylalanine or tryptophan is absent in this CDR3, likely reflecting a read error. The chain employs TRBV6-1 and TRBJ2-1; D is possibly TRBD1 (6 bases). Trimming removed 6 bases at V and 3 bases at J, with 9 bases between. The CDR3 consists of 13 residues. The germline V gene encodes CDR1 MNHNS and CDR2 SASEGT. The CDR3 is CASRLDSYNEQFS. DNA for the CDR3: TGTGCCAGCAGGCTGGACAGCTACAATGAGCAGTTCTCC.

This clonotype was seen repeatedly, ten times or more. This sequence joins TRBV2 and TRBJ1-1, with 8 bases identical to TRBD1. Per germline, CDR1 SNHLY and CDR2 FYNNEI. V dropped 7 bases and J dropped 11; count of bases not matched to a gene: 12. This CDR3 spans 13 amino acids. In DNA, the CDR3 is TGTGCCAGCACCAGCCCAGGGGGCGGCCGGGCTTTCTTT. It translates to CASTSPGGGRAFF.

In this sample, this clonotype turned up a few times. This sequence joins TRBV3-1 and TRBJ2-7; 12 bases match TRBD1. This CDR3 region has 15 residues. Losses at the gene ends were 1 base for V and 5 bases for J; bases not matched to a gene: 3. Germline lookup yields CDR1 LGHDT and CDR2 YNNKEL (reference sequence). The CDR3 loop is CASSQAGTGGNEQYF. In DNA, the CDR3 is TGTGCCAGCAGCCAAGCCGGGACAGGGGGCAACGAGCAGTACTTC.

J is TRBJ2-2 and V is TRBV7-3, with TRBD1 matching over 7 bases. Per the germline V gene, CDR1 is SGHTA and CDR2 is FQGTGA. CDR3 size: 15 residues. J gave up 6 bases and V 5 bases, and 9 bases lay outside the gene matches. The CDR3 protein is CASSPRGNKAGELFF. The DNA of the CDR3 is TGTGCCAGCAGCCCCAGGGGGAACAAAGCCGGGGAGCTGTTTTTT.

This clonotype was recorded a few times. With a much larger clone just one base away, this may be a read error. V gene TRBV28 combines with J gene TRBJ1-5, with 9 nucleotides matching TRBD1. The CDR3 has 14 residues. Germline CDR1 and CDR2: MDHEN and SYDVKM. This chain's CDR3 is CASSWDRDQQPHHF. The CDR3 nucleotides are TGTGCCAGCAGCTGGGACAGGGATCAACAGCCCCATCATTTT.

As regards this clonotype: A much larger clone sits a single nucleotide away, making a read error possible. The chain carries TRBV27 and TRBJ2-2, with D perhaps being TRBD1 or TRBD2 (5 bases each). The germline V gene has CDR1 MNHEY and CDR2 SMNVEV (reference sequence). The CDR3 extends over 15 amino acids. Between the trimmed V and J ends, which lost 6 bases and 8 bases, there was a span of 19 bases. CDR3 in DNA: TGTGCCAGCAGGGGGTGGGACCTCCCTGGGGGGGAGCTGTTTTTT. Protein product: CASRGWDLPGGELFF.

This clonotype was recorded at least ten times. This sequence joins TRBV15 and TRBJ2-1; D gene ambiguous. CDR1 and CDR2 (germline): LNHNV, YYDKDF (reference sequence). The CDR3 sequence is 15 residues long. V was cut by 5 bases and J by 0 bases, with 11 bases left in between. The CDR3 bases are TGTGCCACCAGCCCGGACGCCAGCTCCTACAATGAGCAGTTCTTC. As protein: CATSPDASSYNEQFF. The full variable domain, its missing parts supplied by reference TRBV15 and TRBJ2-1, is DAMVIQNPRYQVTQFGKPVTLSCSQTLNHNVMYWYQQKSSQAPKLLFHYYDKDFNNEADTPDNFQSRRPNTSFCFLDIRSPGLGDTAMYLCATSPDASSYNEQFFGPGTRLTVL.

This clonotype was counted many times. The chain carries TRBV2 and TRBJ2-1; the D gene is possibly TRBD2 (6 bases). The CDR3 is 15 residues long. V was clipped by 5 bases and J by 9 bases, with 20 bases between them. Germline V lookup: CDR1 SNHLY, CDR2 FYNNEI. The CDR3 spells CASSLPGQMGGEQFF. CDR3 coding DNA: TGTGCCAGCAGTCTCCCGGGCCAAATGGGGGGTGAGCAGTTCTTC.

This chain's CDR3 is CASTRRDRGRSGANVLTF. The DNA of the CDR3 is TGTGCCAGTACCCGTAGGGACAGGGGGAGGTCTGGGGCCAACGTCCTGACTTTC. This chain uses TRBV19 with TRBJ2-6, with 11 bases that match TRBD1. The germline gives CDR1 LNHDA, CDR2 SQIVND (reference sequence). CDR3 length: 18 amino acids. The V gene end was trimmed by 7 bases and the J gene end by 1 base; junction bases not matched to a gene: 9.

This clonotype showed up many times. J is TRBJ2-2 and V is TRBV5-1, with D perhaps matching TRBD2 (6 bases). Germline loops: CDR1 SGHRS, CDR2 YFSETQ. The CDR3 runs 16 residues. Trimming shortened V by 5 bases and J by 2 bases, and 16 bases separated the two germline ends. The CDR3 here is CASRDTSRLNTGELFF. In DNA form, the CDR3 reads TGCGCCAGCAGAGATACTAGCAGACTAAACACCGGGGAGCTGTTTTTT.

This clonotype was detected only a few times. The rearrangement links TRBV10-1 to TRBJ2-7, with a weak D call TRBD2 (6 bases). V lost 0 bases and J lost 2, with 8 bases in between. CDR1 and CDR2 from the germline V gene are WNHNN and SYGVQD (reference sequence). The CDR3 covers 14 residues. CDR3 loop: CASSESGGAYEQYF. The CDR3 DNA reads as TGCGCCAGCAGTGAGTCTGGCGGGGCCTACGAGCAGTACTTC.

This chain joins TRBV6-5 and TRBJ2-2; no reliable D call. V lost 2 bases, J lost 6 bases, and 19 bases lay in between. Per germline, CDR1 MNHEY and CDR2 SVGAGI. The CDR3 contains 17 residues. CDR3 sequence reads: CASSYMFVGPTSGELFF. The CDR3 DNA follows: TGTGCCAGCAGTTACATGTTTGTCGGCCCCACGTCCGGGGAGCTGTTTTTT.